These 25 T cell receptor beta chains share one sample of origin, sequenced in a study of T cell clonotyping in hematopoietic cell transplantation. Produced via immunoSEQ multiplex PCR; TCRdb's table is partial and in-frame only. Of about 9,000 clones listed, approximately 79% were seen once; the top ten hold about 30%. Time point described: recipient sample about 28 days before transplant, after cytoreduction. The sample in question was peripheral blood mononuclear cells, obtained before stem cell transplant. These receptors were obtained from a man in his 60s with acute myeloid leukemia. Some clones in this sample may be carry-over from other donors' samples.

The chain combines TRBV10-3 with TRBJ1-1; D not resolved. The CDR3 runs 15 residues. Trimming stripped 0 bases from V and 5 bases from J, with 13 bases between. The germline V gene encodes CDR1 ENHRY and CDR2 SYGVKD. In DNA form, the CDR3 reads TGTGCCATCAGTGAGTCAAAGGGTCTTAAGACTGAAGCTTTCTTT. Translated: CAISESKGLKTEAFF.

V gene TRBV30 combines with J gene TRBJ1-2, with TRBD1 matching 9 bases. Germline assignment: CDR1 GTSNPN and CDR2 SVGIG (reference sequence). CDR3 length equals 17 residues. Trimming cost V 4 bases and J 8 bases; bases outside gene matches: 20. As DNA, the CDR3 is TGTGCCTGGACCCCCCCCGGGACAGGGAGGGCGGTAGGAGGCTACACCTTC. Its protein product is CAWTPPGTGRAVGGYTF.

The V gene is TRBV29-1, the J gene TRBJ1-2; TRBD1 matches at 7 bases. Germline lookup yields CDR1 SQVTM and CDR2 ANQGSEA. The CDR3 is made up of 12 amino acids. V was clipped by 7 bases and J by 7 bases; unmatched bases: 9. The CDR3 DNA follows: TGCAGCGCTGGCGACAGGGACGGTGGCTACACCTTC. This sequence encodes CSAGDRDGGYTF.

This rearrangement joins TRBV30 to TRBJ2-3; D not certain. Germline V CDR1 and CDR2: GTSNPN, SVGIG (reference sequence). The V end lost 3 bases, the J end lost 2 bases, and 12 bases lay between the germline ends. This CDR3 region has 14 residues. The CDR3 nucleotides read TGTGCCTGGAGCACACGGACGACCACAGATACGCAGTATTTT. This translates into CAWSTRTTTDTQYF.

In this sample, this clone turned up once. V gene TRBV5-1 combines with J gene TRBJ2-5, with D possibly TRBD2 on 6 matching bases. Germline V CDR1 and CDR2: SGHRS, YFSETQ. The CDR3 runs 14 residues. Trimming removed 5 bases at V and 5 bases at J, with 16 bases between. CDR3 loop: CASSVGGPRETQYF. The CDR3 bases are TGCGCCAGCAGTGTCGGGGGTCCTCGGGAGACCCAGTACTTC. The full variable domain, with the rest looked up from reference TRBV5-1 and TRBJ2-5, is KAGVTQTPRYLIKTRGQQVTLSCSPISGHRSVSWYQQTPGQGLQFLFEYFSETQRNKGNFPGRFSGRQFSNSRSEMNVSTLELGDSALYLCASSVGGPRETQYFGPGTRLLVL.

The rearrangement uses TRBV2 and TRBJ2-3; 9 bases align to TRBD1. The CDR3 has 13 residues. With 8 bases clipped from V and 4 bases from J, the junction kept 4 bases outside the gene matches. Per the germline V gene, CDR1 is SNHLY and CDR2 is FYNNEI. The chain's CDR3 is CASGTGPADTQYF. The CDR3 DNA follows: TGTGCCAGCGGGACAGGGCCGGCAGATACGCAGTATTTT.

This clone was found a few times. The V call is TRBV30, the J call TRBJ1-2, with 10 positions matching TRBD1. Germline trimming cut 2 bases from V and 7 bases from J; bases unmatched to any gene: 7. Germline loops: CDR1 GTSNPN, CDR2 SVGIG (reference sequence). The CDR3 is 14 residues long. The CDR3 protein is CAWSSRDRGRGYTF. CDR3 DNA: TGTGCCTGGAGTTCCCGGGACAGGGGACGTGGCTACACCTTC. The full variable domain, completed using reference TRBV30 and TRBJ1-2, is SQTIHQWPATLVQPVGSPLSLECTVEGTSNPNLYWYRQAAGRGLQLLFYSVGIGQISSEVPQNLSASRPQDRQFILSSKKLLLSDSGFYLCAWSSRDRGRGYTFGSGTRLTVV.

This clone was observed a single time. CDR3 region: CASSILGQGREEQYF. The CDR3 nucleotides are TGTGCCAGTAGTATTTTGGGACAGGGTAGGGAGGAGCAGTACTTC. The rearrangement uses TRBV19 and TRBJ2-7, with TRBD1 matching 9 bases. The CDR3 spans 15 residues. CDR1 is LNHDA and CDR2 is SQIVND in the germline V gene (reference sequence). V dropped 3 bases and J dropped 7; count of bases not matched to a gene: 10.

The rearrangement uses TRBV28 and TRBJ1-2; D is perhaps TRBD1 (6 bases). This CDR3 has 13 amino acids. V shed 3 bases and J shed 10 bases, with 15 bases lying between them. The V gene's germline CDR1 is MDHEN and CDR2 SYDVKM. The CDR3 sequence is CASSLGGRNHYTF. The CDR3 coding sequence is TGTGCCAGCAGTTTGGGGGGCCGAAACCACTACACCTTC.

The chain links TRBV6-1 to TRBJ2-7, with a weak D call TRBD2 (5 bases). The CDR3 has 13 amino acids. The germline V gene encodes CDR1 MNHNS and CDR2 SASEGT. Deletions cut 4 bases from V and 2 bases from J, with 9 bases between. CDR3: CASSVTRTYEQYF. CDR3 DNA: TGTGCCAGCAGTGTAACTAGGACCTACGAGCAGTACTTC.

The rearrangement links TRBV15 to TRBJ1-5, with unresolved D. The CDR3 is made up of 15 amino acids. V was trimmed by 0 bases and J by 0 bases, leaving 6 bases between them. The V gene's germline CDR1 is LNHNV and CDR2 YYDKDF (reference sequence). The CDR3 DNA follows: TGTGCCACCAGCAGAGAGTGGGGTAGCAATCAGCCCCAGCATTTT. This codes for CATSREWGSNQPQHF. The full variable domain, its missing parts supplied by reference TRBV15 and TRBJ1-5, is DAMVIQNPRYQVTQFGKPVTLSCSQTLNHNVMYWYQQKSSQAPKLLFHYYDKDFNNEADTPDNFQSRRPNTSFCFLDIRSPGLGDTAMYLCATSREWGSNQPQHFGDGTRLSIL.

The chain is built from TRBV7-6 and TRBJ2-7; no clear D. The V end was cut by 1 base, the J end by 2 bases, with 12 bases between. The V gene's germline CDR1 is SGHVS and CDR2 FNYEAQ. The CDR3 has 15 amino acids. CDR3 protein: CASSLVGRSPYEQYF. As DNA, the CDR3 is TGTGCCAGCAGCTTAGTTGGCAGGTCTCCCTACGAGCAGTACTTC. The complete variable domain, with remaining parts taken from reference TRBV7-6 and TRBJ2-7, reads GAGVSQSPRYKVTKRGQDVALRCDPISGHVSLYWYRQALGQGPEFLTYFNYEAQQDKSGLPNDRFSAERPEGSISTLTIQRTEQRDSAMYRCASSLVGRSPYEQYFGPGTRLTVT.

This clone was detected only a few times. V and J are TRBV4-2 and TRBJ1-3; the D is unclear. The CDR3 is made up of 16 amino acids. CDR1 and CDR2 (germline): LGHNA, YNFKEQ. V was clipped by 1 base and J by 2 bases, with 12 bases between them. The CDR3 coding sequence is TGTGCCAGCAGCCAAGGTGACAATCAGGCTGGAAACACCATATATTTT. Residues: CASSQGDNQAGNTIYF.

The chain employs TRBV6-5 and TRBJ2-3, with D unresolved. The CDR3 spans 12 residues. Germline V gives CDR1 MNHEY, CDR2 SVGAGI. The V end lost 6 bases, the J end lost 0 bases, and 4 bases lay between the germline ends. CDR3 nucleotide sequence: TGTGCCAGCAGATCTAGCACAGATACGCAGTATTTT. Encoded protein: CASRSSTDTQYF.

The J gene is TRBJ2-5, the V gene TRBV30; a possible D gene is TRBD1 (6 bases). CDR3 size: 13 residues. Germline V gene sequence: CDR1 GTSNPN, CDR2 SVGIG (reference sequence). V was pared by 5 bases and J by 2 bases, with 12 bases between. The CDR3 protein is CAWGDQGQETQYF. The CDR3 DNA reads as TGTGCCTGGGGGGACCAGGGGCAAGAGACCCAGTACTTC.

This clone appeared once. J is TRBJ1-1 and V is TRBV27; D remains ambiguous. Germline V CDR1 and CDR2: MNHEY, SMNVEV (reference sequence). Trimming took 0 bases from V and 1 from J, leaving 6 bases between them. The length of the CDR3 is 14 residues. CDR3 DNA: TGTGCCAGCAGTTTATCCGCCTGGAACACTGAAGCTTTCTTT. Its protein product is CASSLSAWNTEAFF.

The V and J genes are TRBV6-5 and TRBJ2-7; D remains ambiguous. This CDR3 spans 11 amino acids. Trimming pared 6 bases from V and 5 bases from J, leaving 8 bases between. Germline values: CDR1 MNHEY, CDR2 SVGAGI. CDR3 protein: CASRGTHEQYF. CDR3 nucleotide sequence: TGTGCCAGCAGGGGTACCCACGAGCAGTACTTC.

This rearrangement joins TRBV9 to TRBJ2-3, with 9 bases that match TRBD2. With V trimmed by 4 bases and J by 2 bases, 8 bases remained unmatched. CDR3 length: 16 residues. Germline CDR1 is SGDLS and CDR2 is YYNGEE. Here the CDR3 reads CASSPPGLALTDTQYF. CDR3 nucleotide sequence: TGTGCCAGCAGCCCACCGGGACTAGCACTCACAGATACGCAGTATTTT.

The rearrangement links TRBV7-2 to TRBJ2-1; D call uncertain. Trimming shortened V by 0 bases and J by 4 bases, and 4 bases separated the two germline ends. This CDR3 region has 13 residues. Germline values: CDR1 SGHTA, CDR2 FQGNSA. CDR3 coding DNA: TGTGCCAGCAGCTTAGCGCCGTACAATGAGCAGTTCTTC. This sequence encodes CASSLAPYNEQFF.

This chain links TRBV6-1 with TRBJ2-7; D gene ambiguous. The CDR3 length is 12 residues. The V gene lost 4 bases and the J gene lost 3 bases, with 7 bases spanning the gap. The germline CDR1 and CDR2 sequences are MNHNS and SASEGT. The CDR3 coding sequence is TGTGCCAGCAGTGGCGACTTCTACGAGCAGTACTTC. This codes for CASSGDFYEQYF.

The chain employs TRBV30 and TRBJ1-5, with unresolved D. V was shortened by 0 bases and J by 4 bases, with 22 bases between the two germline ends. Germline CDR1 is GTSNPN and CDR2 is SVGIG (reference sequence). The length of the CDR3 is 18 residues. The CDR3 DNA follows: TGTGCCTGGAGTGTCTTAAACCGCGGACCCGGCGGAAATCAGCCCCAGCATTTT. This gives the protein CAWSVLNRGPGGNQPQHF.

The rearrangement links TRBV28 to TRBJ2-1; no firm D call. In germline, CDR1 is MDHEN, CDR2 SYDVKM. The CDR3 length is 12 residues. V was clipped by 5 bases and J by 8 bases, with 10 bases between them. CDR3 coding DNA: TGTGCCAGCAGTCCTCTTGGTGATGAGCAGTTCTTC. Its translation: CASSPLGDEQFF.

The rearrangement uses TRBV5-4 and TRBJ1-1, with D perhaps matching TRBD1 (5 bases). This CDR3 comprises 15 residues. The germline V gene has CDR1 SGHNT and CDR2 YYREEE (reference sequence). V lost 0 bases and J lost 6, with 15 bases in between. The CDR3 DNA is TGTGCCAGCAGCTTGGTTGGGGGTATGGTCCCTGAAGCTTTCTTT. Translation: CASSLVGGMVPEAFF.

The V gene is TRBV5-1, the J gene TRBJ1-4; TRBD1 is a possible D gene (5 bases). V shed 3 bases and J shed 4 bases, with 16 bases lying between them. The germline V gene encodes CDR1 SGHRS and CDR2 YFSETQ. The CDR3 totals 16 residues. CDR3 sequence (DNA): TGCGCCAGCAGCTGGACTACGACAAGGGGTAATGAAAAACTGTTTTTT. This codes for CASSWTTTRGNEKLFF.

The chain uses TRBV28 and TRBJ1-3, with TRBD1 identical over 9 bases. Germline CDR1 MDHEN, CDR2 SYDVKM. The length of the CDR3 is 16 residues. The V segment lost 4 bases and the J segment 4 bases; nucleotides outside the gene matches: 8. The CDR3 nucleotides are TGTGCCAGCAGTTCCGCCGGGACAGGGCAAGGAAACACCATATATTTT. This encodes CASSSAGTGQGNTIYF.